A selection of T cell receptor beta chains follows, all from one sample in a study of graft-versus-host responses after intestinal transplantation. Their specific antigens are unknown. Clones were sequenced by immunoSEQ multiplex PCR, and TCRdb holds only the in-frame ones, with some missing. This table holds tens of thousands of clones, approximately 95% found once. The input for sequencing was unstimulated CD8+ T cells sorted from spleen or lymph node cells, taken before transplant. Receptors originate from a human donor who was the organ donor for an intestinal transplant. CDR3s include the opening cysteine and the closing phenylalanine or tryptophan. Fields, in order: clone size, V gene, J gene, CDR3 length, D gene, CDR3 DNA, CDR3 protein. The D gene is left open where the match is weak. Some rows mark clone size as missing; the rest say once, few, many or name a class of expanded clone.

>-|TRBV2|TRBJ2-7|15|-
TGTGCCAGCAGTGAAGCGACAGAAATGAACTACGAGCAGTACTTC
CASSEATEMNYEQYF
>-|TRBV27|TRBJ2-1|18|TRBD2
TGTGCCAGCAGTTTCGGTTCTAGCGGGGTGTGGGGACACAATGAGCAGTTCTTC
CASSFGSSGVWGHNEQFF
>once|TRBV28|TRBJ2-1|15|-
TGTGCCAGCAGTTTCCCCTCCTCAGGGTTCCGGGAGCAGTTCTTC
CASSFPSSGFREQFF
>-|TRBV11-2|TRBJ2-1|17|-
TGTGCCAGCAGCTACCACCCCTTGGTGGACACCTACAATGAGCAGTTCTTC
CASSYHPLVDTYNEQFF
>-|TRBV28|TRBJ2-3|16|TRBD1
TGTGCCAGCGGGAAGTATGCAGGGGGCACCACAGATACGCAGTATTTT
CASGKYAGGTTDTQYF
>-|TRBV7-8|TRBJ1-5|15|-
TGTGCCAGCAGCTTAGTAGGGGCAGGCGGTCAGCCCCAGCATTTT
CASSLVGAGGQPQHF
>-|TRBV28|TRBJ1-1|16|-
TGTGCCAGCAGTCCCCAAAATGGGGACACTGACACTGAAGCTTTCTTT
CASSPQNGDTDTEAFF
>-|TRBV6-1|TRBJ2-7|13|-
TGTGCCAGCAGTGGGACAAAAAACTACGAGCAGTACTTC
CASSGTKNYEQYF
>-|TRBV28|TRBJ2-7|15|TRBD1
TGTGCCAGCACCAAACCGGGACAGGTAACCTACGAGCAGTACTTC
CASTKPGQVTYEQYF
>-|TRBV10-3|TRBJ2-1|16|TRBD1
TGTGCCATCACCCGGGCGGGGGACAGGGGCTACAATGAGCAGTTCTTC
CAITRAGDRGYNEQFF
>-|TRBV29-1|TRBJ1-3|14|-
TGCAGCGTAACCGAGGTGGAGCAGGTTAACACCATATATTTT
CSVTEVEQVNTIYF
>-|TRBV18|TRBJ2-7|16|TRBD1
TGTGCCAGCTCACTTCCACCGGGACAGGGGGTCTACGAGCAGTACTTC
CASSLPPGQGVYEQYF
>-|TRBV6-1|TRBJ1-2|14|-
TGTGCCAGCAGTGAAGCTGGGGTTAACTATGGCTACACCTTC
CASSEAGVNYGYTF
>-|TRBV27|TRBJ1-3|17|-
TGTGCCAGCAGTTTATCGGGCGGCGCAGGGGACGGAAACACCATATATTTT
CASSLSGGAGDGNTIYF
>-|TRBV10-3|TRBJ1-2|13|-
TGTGCCACCCGCATGGACAGTGTCTATGGCTACACCTTC
CATRMDSVYGYTF
>few|TRBV28|TRBJ2-2|15|-
TGTGCCAGCAGTTTATTCGGAGGGGATGGCGGGGAGCTGTTTTTT
CASSLFGGDGGELFF
>once|TRBV27|TRBJ1-1|12|-
TGTGCCAGCAGTCCCCCGGGCACTGAAGCTTTCTTT
CASSPPGTEAFF
>-|TRBV4-1|TRBJ2-7|15|TRBD1
TGCGCCAGCAGCCCGAGACAGGGTGGTAGTTACGAGCAGTACTTC
CASSPRQGGSYEQYF
>-|TRBV29-1|TRBJ2-7|13|-
TGCAGCTTCCTAACTTCAGGGACCTACGAGCAGTACTTC
CSFLTSGTYEQYF
>-|TRBV4-3|TRBJ2-2|15|-
TGCGCCAGCAGCCAAGATAAGCGGAACACCGGGGAGCTGTTTTTT
CASSQDKRNTGELFF
>-|TRBV27|TRBJ1-1|14|-
TGTGCCAGCACTACGATTTTAGGGAAAACTGAAGCTTTCTTT
CASTTILGKTEAFF
>once|TRBV9|TRBJ1-2|13|-
TGTGCCAGCAGCGTCGACAGTAACTATGGCTACACCTTC
CASSVDSNYGYTF
>-|TRBV11-3|TRBJ2-5|13|TRBD2
TGTGCCAGCAGCTTTAGCGGGGGAGAGACCCAGTACTTC
CASSFSGGETQYF
>-|TRBV2|TRBJ1-2|16|TRBD1
TGTGCCAGCAGTGACTCCCGGACAGGGGGGAACTATGGCTACACCTTC
CASSDSRTGGNYGYTF
>-|TRBV5-6|TRBJ2-3|17|-
TGTGCCAGCAGCTTGGCCAATTTGCCTACCGGCACAGATACGCAGTATTTT
CASSLANLPTGTDTQYF
>once|TRBV7-2|TRBJ2-7|14|TRBD1
TGTGCCAGCAGCGAGGGACAGGGGGCCTACGAGCAGTACTTC
CASSEGQGAYEQYF
>-|TRBV27|TRBJ2-5|15|TRBD1
TGTGCCAGCAGTTTAGGGACAGGGGGCTGGGAGACCCAGTACTTC
CASSLGTGGWETQYF